These T cell receptor beta chains were read from a single sample in a study of blood T cell repertoires in COVID-19. Generated by immunoSEQ multiplex PCR, the TCRdb table keeps only in-frame clones and is missing some. The repertoire holds more than 85,000 clones, with nearly 90% as singletons. The sample was peripheral blood. These receptors all stem from a man in his forties or fifties with active COVID-19. Each CDR3 is given with its conserved first and last residue. The D gene is left open where the match is weak. Expanded clones get a size class; other rows say once, few or many, or leave the size out.

CDR3 DNA	CDR3 protein	D gene	clone size	V gene	J gene
TGTGCCAGCAGCCGGACAGGGGAGCTGTTTTTT	CASSRTGELFF	NA	NA	TRBV6-2/TRBV6-3	TRBJ2-2
TGTGCCAGCAGCTCCTTTTTGAGCGGGGGAGCTACCGGGGAGCTGTTTTTT	CASSSFLSGGATGELFF	TRBD2	NA	TRBV7-9	TRBJ2-2
TGTGCCAGCTCACCAACGGGACAACCTAATTCACCCCTCCACTTT	CASSPTGQPNSPLHF	NA	NA	TRBV18	TRBJ1-6
TGTGCCAGCAGCCAGGGGACAGGGATTGGACAGCCCCAGCATTTT	CASSQGTGIGQPQHF	TRBD1	NA	TRBV6-5	TRBJ1-5
TGCGCCAGCAGCTTGGGGGGGACTAGCGCCCGGGAGACCCAGTACTTC	CASSLGGTSARETQYF	TRBD2	NA	TRBV5-1	TRBJ2-5
TGCGCCAGCGGACAGGGCTCTGGAAACACCATATATTTT	CASGQGSGNTIYF	TRBD1	NA	TRBV5-1	TRBJ1-3
TGTGCCGCCGCGGGACTCCTACTGGATGGCTACACCTTC	CAAAGLLLDGYTF	NA	NA	TRBV10-3	TRBJ1-2
TGTGCCAGTAGTATCGTAGCGGGGTCTTACGAGCAGTACTTC	CASSIVAGSYEQYF	TRBD2	NA	TRBV19	TRBJ2-7
TGTGCCAGCAGCCAAGCCAGCGGGGGATCCAATGAGCAGTTCTTC	CASSQASGGSNEQFF	TRBD2	NA	TRBV3-1/TRBV3-2	TRBJ2-1
TGTGCCAGCAGGAGGCGGGACTCCGGGGAGCTGTTTTTT	CASRRRDSGELFF	NA	NA	TRBV7-8	TRBJ2-2
TGTGCCAGCGGGGACAGGGTTCAGCCCCAGCATTTT	CASGDRVQPQHF	TRBD1	NA	TRBV6-5	TRBJ1-5
TGTGCCAGCAGCCACGGGGTAGCCAAAAACATTCAGTACTTC	CASSHGVAKNIQYF	NA	NA	TRBV3-1/TRBV3-2	TRBJ2-4
TGTGCCAGCAGCATTGGGGCAGGGACTCGCGAGCAGTACTTC	CASSIGAGTREQYF	NA	NA	TRBV9	TRBJ2-7
TGTGCCAGCAGTTCCTGGGGCGTAAATCAGCCCCAGCATTTT	CASSSWGVNQPQHF	NA	few	TRBV27	TRBJ1-5
TGTGCCAGCAGCTCCCGGGACAGGCGTGACGGGGAGCTGTTTTTT	CASSSRDRRDGELFF	TRBD1	NA	TRBV5-6	TRBJ2-2
TGTGCCAGCCGGGGGGTGCAGGGTAGCAATGAGCAGTTCTTC	CASRGVQGSNEQFF	TRBD2	NA	TRBV25-1	TRBJ2-1
TGTGCCAGCAGACCGACAGGGACAGATACGCAGTATTTT	CASRPTGTDTQYF	TRBD1	NA	TRBV7-8	TRBJ2-3
TGTGCCAGCAGTGACCACGACAGGAACACTGAAGCTTTCTTT	CASSDHDRNTEAFF	NA	NA	TRBV6-1	TRBJ1-1
TGTGCCAGCCAGAAGGGACAGGGGGTGAGAGATACGCAGTATTTT	CASQKGQGVRDTQYF	TRBD1	NA	TRBV6-5	TRBJ2-3
TGTGCTAGTGGTTTGGTACCGGCAGGGGGCGAGAATGGCTACACCTTC	CASGLVPAGGENGYTF	TRBD1	few	TRBV12-5	TRBJ1-2
TGTGCCAGCAGTGGCCTGGGACAGGCGCCCATCGTCACCTTC	CASSGLGQAPIVTF	TRBD1	NA	TRBV2	TRBJ1-2
TGTGCCAGCAGCTTAGTTGGCGGGGGAACATATGAGCAGTTCTTC	CASSLVGGGTYEQFF	TRBD2	NA	TRBV11-2	TRBJ2-1
TGTGCCAGCAGAACACGGACGAGCGGGAACACTGAAGCTTTCTTT	CASRTRTSGNTEAFF	NA	NA	TRBV6-5	TRBJ1-1
TGTGCCAGTACCCCAAAGACAGGGGGTAACTATGGCTACACCTTC	CASTPKTGGNYGYTF	TRBD1	few	TRBV19	TRBJ1-2
TGTGCCAGCAGTGAGGGACAGGGTATCGGGGGCTACACCTTC	CASSEGQGIGGYTF	TRBD1	NA	TRBV25-1	TRBJ1-2
TGCAGCGTTGCATTCGGCACTGAAGCTTTCTTT	CSVAFGTEAFF	NA	NA	TRBV29-1	TRBJ1-1
TGTGCCAGCAGTTTATCCCTCGGGACTAGCGGGGGGGGCTCTGAGCAGTTCTTC	CASSLSLGTSGGGSEQFF	TRBD2	NA	TRBV27	TRBJ2-1
TGTGCCAGCACGAGGACTAGCGGCACAGATACGCAGTATTTT	CASTRTSGTDTQYF	TRBD2	NA	TRBV9	TRBJ2-3
TGCGCCAGCAGGGCGTCAGGGGAGCAGTACTTC	CASRASGEQYF	NA	NA	TRBV5-1	TRBJ2-7
TGTGCCACCAGCCGGAAAACTTCAGCGACTAGCGGGGCGAACAATGAGCAGTTCTTC	CATSRKTSATSGANNEQFF	TRBD2	once	TRBV15	TRBJ2-1
TGTGCCAGCAGCTCTGGGACAGGGGGGAATTCACCCCTCCACTTT	CASSSGTGGNSPLHF	TRBD1	NA	TRBV13	TRBJ1-6
TGTGCCACCAGCACTAGGACAGCGAACACTGAAGCTTTCTTT	CATSTRTANTEAFF	NA	NA	TRBV15	TRBJ1-1
TGTGCCAGCAGCTACGACAGTAACTATGAGCAGTTCTTC	CASSYDSNYEQFF	NA	NA	TRBV11-2	TRBJ2-1
TGCAGCGGAACAGGGGTAACTGAAGCTTTCTTT	CSGTGVTEAFF	TRBD1	NA	TRBV29-1	TRBJ1-1
TGTGCCAGCAGTGCATGGGGCGGATTTAGTTCACCCCTCCACTTT	CASSAWGGFSSPLHF	NA	NA	TRBV2	TRBJ1-6
TGTGCCAGCAGTGAAGGAGCCCAGCGGGGGGCCGGGACCCAGTACTTC	CASSEGAQRGAGTQYF	TRBD2	once	TRBV2	TRBJ2-5
TGTGCCAGCCCCCAATTGGGGCAGGGCAAAATCTCAGGTCGGGCTTTCTTT	CASPQLGQGKISGRAFF	NA	NA	TRBV7-4	TRBJ1-1
TGTGCCAGCAGCCCTCAGATGGCAGAAAATTCACCCCTCCACTTT	CASSPQMAENSPLHF	NA	NA	TRBV5-4	TRBJ1-6
TGTGCCTGGAGCACAGGGGGCAGCCTACCCTACGAGCAGTACTTC	CAWSTGGSLPYEQYF	TRBD1	NA	TRBV30	TRBJ2-7
TGTGCCTGGAGACGGGACTTTGTTATAGCGACCCAGTACTTC	CAWRRDFVIATQYF	NA	NA	TRBV30	TRBJ2-5
TGTGCCAGCAGTCGACTCACCGGGACAGGGGCCGGCGAGCAGTACTTC	CASSRLTGTGAGEQYF	TRBD1	NA	TRBV6-6	TRBJ2-7
TGTGCCAGCACCCTTGACAGGTTGAACACCATATATTTT	CASTLDRLNTIYF	NA	NA	TRBV12-3/TRBV12-4	TRBJ1-3
TGTGCCAGCTCACCAACGGGGAACACTGAAGCTTTCTTT	CASSPTGNTEAFF	NA	NA	TRBV18	TRBJ1-1
TGCGCCAGCAGCTTGGAGCGGGGGGTCACAGATACGCAGTATTTT	CASSLERGVTDTQYF	TRBD2	once	TRBV5-1	TRBJ2-3
TGTGCCAGCAGCTTGGCTGGGACAAGCACAGATACGCAGTATTTT	CASSLAGTSTDTQYF	NA	NA	TRBV5-4	TRBJ2-3
TGTGCCAGCAGTGAAGGGACAGGGAGACTCTACGAGCAGTACTTC	CASSEGTGRLYEQYF	TRBD1	NA	TRBV6-1	TRBJ2-7
TGTGCCACCAGTGAGTCCGGGACACCCAAGGAGATCCAGTACTTC	CATSESGTPKEIQYF	NA	NA	TRBV24-1	TRBJ2-5
TGTGCCAGCAGCGTAGATAGGACAAGGGGAGAAGCTTTCTTT	CASSVDRTRGEAFF	NA	NA	TRBV9	TRBJ1-1
TGTGCCAGCAGCCAAGGGGCGTCATCAACTAATGAAAAACTGTTTTTT	CASSQGASSTNEKLFF	NA	NA	TRBV3-1/TRBV3-2	TRBJ1-4